This T cell receptor (beta chain) was documented in a study of beta chain features in type 1 diabetes. Across the study: The samples had 107,917,701 sorted cells examined in all.

Isolated RNA was reverse transcribed in full, so expressed TCRB transcripts were sequenced. Each sample of naive, central memory or regulatory T cells had, on average, about 3.6 million reads. Sequenced by immunoSEQ multiplex PCR; TCRdb stores in-frame clones only, minus some. The table has over 200,000 clones, under 13% seen once. Trimming pared 6 bases from V and 5 bases from J, leaving 13 bases between. This CDR3 contains 13 residues. The germline CDR1 and CDR2 sequences are MNHNS and SASEGT. A remark on this clone: What it binds is not known.

Study-wide results and caveats: Equally in patients and controls, PCR might preferentially amplify shorter templates. All four CD4+ subsets of Type 1 diabetes patients contained TCRB CDR3s that were moderately but significantly shorter.

The sequencing input was naive CD4+ T cells from blood. This TCR derives from a young man with type 1 diabetes. The J gene is TRBJ1-1, the V gene TRBV6-1, with D tentatively TRBD1 (5 bases). This CDR3 reads CASRVWGGTEAFF. CDR3 nucleotides: TGTGCCAGCAGGGTATGGGGGGGGACTGAAGCTTTCTTT.